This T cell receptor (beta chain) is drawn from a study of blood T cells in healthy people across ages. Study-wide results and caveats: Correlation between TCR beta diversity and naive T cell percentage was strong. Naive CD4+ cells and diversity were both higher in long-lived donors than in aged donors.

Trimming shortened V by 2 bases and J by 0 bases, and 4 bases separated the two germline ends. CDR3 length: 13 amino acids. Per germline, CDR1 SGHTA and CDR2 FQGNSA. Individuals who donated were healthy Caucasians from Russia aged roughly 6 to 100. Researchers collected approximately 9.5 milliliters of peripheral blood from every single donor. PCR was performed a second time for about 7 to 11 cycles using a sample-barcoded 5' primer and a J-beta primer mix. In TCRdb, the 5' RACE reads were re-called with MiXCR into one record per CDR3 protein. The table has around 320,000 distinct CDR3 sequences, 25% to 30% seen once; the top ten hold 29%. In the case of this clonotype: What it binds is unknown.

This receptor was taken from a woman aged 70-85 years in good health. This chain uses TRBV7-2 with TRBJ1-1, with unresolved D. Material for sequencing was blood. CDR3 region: CASSLWLNTEAFF. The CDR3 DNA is TGTGCCAGCAGCTTATGGCTGAACACTGAAGCTTTCTTT. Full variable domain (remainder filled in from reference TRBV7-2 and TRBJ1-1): GAGVSQSPSNKVTEKGKDVELRCDPISGHTALYWYRQSLGQGLEFLIYFQGNSAPDKSGLPSDRFSAERTGGSVSTLTIQRTQQEDSAVYLCASSLWLNTEAFFGQGTRLTVV.